This T cell receptor beta chain was profiled in a study of shared clonotypes between healthy human individuals (dated by TCRdb to the early 2020s). Regarding the research as a whole: A few men and a couple of women, aged 18 to 49 years, made up the cohort. For each donor, three plates each were used for CD4 naive and CD4 memory, two plates were used for CD8 naive, and one plate was used for CD8 memory. To estimate repertoire size and how much clonotype sharing occurs between individuals, the study deeply sequenced the blood TCR repertoires of five healthy adults. To increase sequencing depth and limit assay-specific biases, TCR repertoire library preparation and sequencing were carried out by different laboratories using diverse techniques. Between about 0.8 and 9 billion PBMCs per donor were obtained by leukapheresis. The full study reports these points: The small number of donors limited the genetic and exposure-history diversity represented. Only blood was sampled, and tissue TCR repertoires likely differ from those in blood. Based on pairwise subsampling, the degree of clonotype sharing among donors was expected to be affected by sequencing depth. Naive subsets generally had larger estimated clonotype richness than memory subsets did. Incomplete sequencing was indicated by rarefaction of sorted-subset datasets, despite the large sequencing depth. Compared with non-shared clonotypes, clonotypes shared by all four sorted-subset donors had higher generation probabilities. Across a few donors, approximately 5% of naive CD4, roughly 3.5% of naive CD8, approximately 2.5% of memory CD4, and roughly 0.41% of memory CD8 clonotypes were shared.

In the case of this clone: The antigen this receptor binds is unknown. It has no much larger one-base neighbor in the sample; base qualities were not kept.

From cysteine to phenylalanine, the CDR3 is 15 amino acids long. The sequence is cut down to CDR3 DNA, 45 bases in frame from base 1. V is shortened by 4 bases, J by 4 bases, and the region joining them spans 17 bases. CDR1 and CDR2, per the germline V gene (reference sequence), are SEHNR and FQNEAQ. The donors were healthy, HIV-negative adults with no recently reported acute infections or vaccinations. Only Caucasian adults living in Nashville, Tennessee, USA were represented among the donors. CD4+ T cells were enriched through magnetic negative selection, after which naive cells were positively selected on CD45RA and the remaining negative fraction served as the memory subset. After blood collection by leukapheresis, PBMCs were isolated using Ficoll-Histopaque density gradient centrifugation and then cryopreserved in the vapor phase of liquid nitrogen. Analytical flow cytometry was used to check the purity and quantity of every magnetically sorted T cell population. Genomic DNA was isolated from every sorted fraction and measured by UV absorbance on a Nanodrop 2000c.

Using the deep immunoSEQ assay, TCR CDR3 regions were amplified from genomic DNA by multiplex PCR. Extracted genomic DNA from each cell subset was spread evenly across all wells of several immunoSEQ 96-well plates, with each plate serving as a replicate. Each replicate PCR for sorted subsets received about 0.2 ug genomic DNA, equal to around 32,000 T cell genomes. Purified libraries were quantified with a Qubit 3.0 fluorometer, sized on a Bioanalyzer 2100, and re-quantified with the KAPA Library Quantification kit. Every immunoSEQ 96-well plate was sequenced on a separate single-read 150-cycle Illumina NextSeq 550 flow cell. Regarding the original processing steps: Because the immunoSEQ output included only junctional sequences and no quality scores, the filtering could not be the same as the filtering used for full-length reads. Sequences were annotated with PyIR, a Python wrapper for IgBLAST v1.9, using IMGT germline references to assign V/J genes and CDR3. Reads with weak V/J assignments (E-value above 1e-6), missing CDR3, stop codons, out-of-frame junctions, or ambiguous translated residues were removed. V3J clonotypes were defined as sequences sharing an identical inferred V gene, J gene, and CDR3 amino acid sequence. Percentage overlap between repertoires was computed as shared unique clonotypes divided by the size of the smaller repertoire. Three approaches were used to assess repertoire richness: RTK rarefaction, the Chao1 estimator, and Recon v2.1 estimates of unobserved clonotypes. Generation probabilities were computed with OLGA for all TCRbeta clonotypes obtained by the gDNA method from a few donors. TCRdb carries this immuneACCESS record with in-frame sequences only. Its versions omit some clonotypes, under half of them owing to an unresolved V gene in the studies checked, with the rest unexplained. V and J calls and clone size are copied from that table; D and trimming were computed from the DNA. In this sample the table shows over a million clones, roughly 95% of which occur a single time. The ten largest clones take up about 1.2% of the sample.

This TCR was recovered from a man younger than 40 in good health. Sequencing used naive CD4+ T cells sorted from blood. This specimen's cell subset or site label, interpreted: CD45RA+ positively selected. The chain uses TRBV7-9 and TRBJ2-7, with TRBD2 perhaps the D gene, on 6 matching bases. The nucleotide sequence reads as follows: TGTGCCAGCAGCTCCTACCCGGGAGAGGTTTACGAGCAGTACTTC. Its protein product is CASSSYPGEVYEQYF.